Below, 20 T cell receptor beta chains from the same sample are listed, as sequenced in a study of human T cells and chemical hapten exposure. TCRdb re-called the RACE reads with MiXCR, one entry per CDR3 protein. The sample carries around 380,000 distinct CDR3 sequences, 5% to 6.5% recorded once. Time point specified: pre-sensitization, week 0. Treatment in this sample: therapeutic diphenylcyclopropenone sensitization with weekly scalp DPC. Sequencing was performed on whole blood, taken in connection with sensitization to the hapten diphenylcyclopropenone (DPC). Source of these receptors: a woman between 18 and 29 years old with alopecia areata. Some clones in this sample may be carry-over from other donors' samples.

The V call is TRBV6-1, the J call TRBJ1-5; 9 bases match TRBD1. Germline CDR1 is MNHNS and CDR2 is SASEGT. V lost 2 bases and J lost 6; bases outside the gene matches: 2. The length of the CDR3 is 14 residues. This chain's CDR3 is CASSETGGGQPQHF. CDR3 DNA sequence: TGTGCCAGCAGTGAAACAGGGGGCGGTCAGCCCCAGCATTTT.

A few counts support this clonotype. The chain uses TRBV5-1 and TRBJ1-1, with a weak D call TRBD1 (6 bases). Germline V gene lookup returns CDR1 SGHRS and CDR2 YFSETQ. With 1 base removed from V and 3 bases from J, the gap between germline ends came to 22 bases. The CDR3 consists of 18 residues. In DNA, the CDR3 is TGCGCCAGCAGCTTGCGGTATCGGGGGCCAAAAGTTCACACTGAAGCTTTCTTT. Translation: CASSLRYRGPKVHTEAFF.

J is TRBJ1-6 and V is TRBV7-9; no reliable D call. V was pared by 3 bases and J by 9 bases, with 12 bases between. This CDR3 has 14 residues. The germline V gene has CDR1 SEHNR and CDR2 FQNEAQ (reference sequence). The CDR3 DNA follows: TGTGCCAGCAGCTTTACAAGTGGGCGTTCACCCCTCCACTTT. It codes for CASSFTSGRSPLHF. Combining the CDR3 with reference TRBV7-9 and TRBJ1-6 gives the whole variable domain DTGVSQNPRHKITKRGQNVTFRCDPISEHNRLYWYRQTLGQGPEFLTYFQNEAQLEKSRLLSDRFSAERPKGSFSTLEIQRTEQGDSAMYLCASSFTSGRSPLHFGNGTRLTVT.

This clonotype was counted a few times. The chain uses TRBV29-1 and TRBJ2-5, with D uncertain. There are 11 residues in the CDR3. In germline, CDR1 is SQVTM, CDR2 ANQGSEA. Between the trimmed V and J ends, which lost 7 bases and 5 bases, there was a span of 11 bases. CDR3 residues: CSARLSETQYF. CDR3 bases: TGCAGCGCCCGCCTATCTGAGACCCAGTACTTC.

A few counts support this clonotype. V gene TRBV29-1 combines with J gene TRBJ2-7; tentative D call: TRBD1 (5 bases). This CDR3 is 11 amino acids long. Trimming took 7 bases from V and 3 from J, leaving 10 bases between them. Germline CDR1 reads SQVTM; CDR2 reads ANQGSEA. The CDR3 coding sequence is TGCAGCGCTCTACAGGACTACGAGCAGTACTTC. Residues: CSALQDYEQYF.

V and J are TRBV3-1 and TRBJ2-1; D remains ambiguous. Germline V gene data show CDR1 as LGHDT and CDR2 as YNNKEL (reference sequence). This CDR3 has 15 amino acids. With 2 bases removed from V and 4 bases from J, the gap between germline ends came to 12 bases. CDR3 protein: CASSQWVELYNEQFF. CDR3 in DNA: TGTGCCAGCAGCCAATGGGTAGAGTTATACAATGAGCAGTTCTTC.

The chain links TRBV9 to TRBJ2-3, with D hard to call. V was shortened by 0 bases and J by 7 bases, with 6 bases between the two germline ends. The CDR3 sequence is 12 residues long. Looked up from germline, CDR1 is SGDLS and CDR2 is YYNGEE. The CDR3 is CASSVEANTQYF. The CDR3 DNA reads TGTGCCAGCAGCGTAGAAGCCAATACGCAGTATTTT.

This clonotype was counted only a few times. The rearrangement links TRBV27 to TRBJ1-1; the D gene is possibly TRBD1 (5 bases). V dropped 4 bases and J dropped 1 base, with 16 bases sitting between them. The CDR3 is 16 amino acids. Germline V lookup: CDR1 MNHEY, CDR2 SMNVEV (reference sequence). CDR3 region: CASSSPGTVGNTEAFF. The CDR3, as DNA: TGTGCCAGCAGTTCTCCAGGGACGGTGGGGAACACTGAAGCTTTCTTT.

This clonotype has ten or more counts. For the CDR3, the DNA is TGTGTCACGAGGGACTTAATGAACACTGAAGCTTTCTTT. This gives the protein CVTRDLMNTEAFF. The chain uses TRBV10-3 and TRBJ1-1; D is perhaps TRBD1 (5 bases). Germline CDR1 is ENHRY and CDR2 is SYGVKD. The CDR3 is made up of 13 amino acids.

The sample holds a few counts of this clonotype. The chain links TRBV6-6 to TRBJ1-6; 9 nucleotides line up with TRBD1. The germline V gene has CDR1 MNHNY and CDR2 SVGAGI (reference sequence). The V gene end was trimmed by 5 bases and the J gene end by 10 bases; junction bases not matched to a gene: 9. The CDR3 loop spans 15 amino acids. The DNA for the CDR3 is TGTGCCAGCAGTCCTCAGGACAGGGGAGGCTCACCCCTCCACTTT. Its protein is CASSPQDRGGSPLHF.

This clonotype was detected a few times. The J gene is TRBJ1-1, the V gene TRBV7-2, with D possibly matching TRBD1 (5 bases). V was clipped by 5 bases and J by 6 bases, with 16 bases between them. Germline lookup yields CDR1 SGHTA and CDR2 FQGNSA. The CDR3 extends over 14 amino acids. This chain's CDR3 is CASSPNLATAEAFF. The DNA of the CDR3 is TGTGCCAGCAGCCCAAATTTGGCGACAGCTGAAGCTTTCTTT.

This clonotype was seen at least ten times. Germline is not matched at one junction end, which may reflect a read error. The chain uses TRBV6-2 or TRBV6-3 and TRBJ2-1, with TRBD1 matching over 9 bases. Germline loops: CDR1 MNHEY, CDR2 SVGEGT. CDR3 length equals 15 residues. As DNA, the CDR3 is TGTGCCAGCAGTCCGAGAGGACAGGGGTCTACAAGACTACTCTTC. The encoded protein is CASSPRGQGSTRLLF.

This clonotype appeared many times. The chain couples TRBV6-5 to TRBJ1-1; tentatively, D is TRBD1 (6 bases). This CDR3 region has 15 residues. Germline CDR1 and CDR2: MNHEY and SVGAGI. Trimming left V 6 bases short and J 6 bases short, with 20 bases between. CDR3 in amino acids: CASSSLGGGMSEAFF. CDR3 coding DNA: TGTGCCAGCAGCTCGTTGGGAGGGGGTATGTCTGAAGCTTTCTTT.

This clonotype was recorded many times. V is TRBV6-5 and J is TRBJ2-3; no definite D call. CDR3 length: 15 residues. The germline CDR1 and CDR2 sequences are MNHEY and SVGAGI. V gave up 0 bases and J gave up 1 base, with 8 bases separating them. The DNA for the CDR3 is TGTGCCAGCAGTTACTCGGACGGCGGCACAGATACGCAGTATTTT. This gives the protein CASSYSDGGTDTQYF.

This clonotype was counted at least ten times. This chain uses TRBV7-2 with TRBJ2-2; D might be TRBD1 or TRBD2, each matching 5 bases. Trimming left V 3 bases short and J 0 bases short, with 8 bases between. Germline V CDR1 and CDR2: SGHTA, FQGNSA. There are 15 residues in the CDR3. The CDR3 here is CASSFGTPNTGELFF. Written as DNA, the CDR3 is TGTGCCAGCAGCTTCGGGACCCCGAACACCGGGGAGCTGTTTTTT. Based on the CDR3 plus reference TRBV7-2 and TRBJ2-2, the full variable domain is GAGVSQSPSNKVTEKGKDVELRCDPISGHTALYWYRQSLGQGLEFLIYFQGNSAPDKSGLPSDRFSAERTGGSVSTLTIQRTQQEDSAVYLCASSFGTPNTGELFFGEGSRLTVL.

This clonotype was counted between two and nine times. This chain uses TRBV6-6 with TRBJ2-7; 8 nucleotides line up with TRBD1. Germline V gene sequence: CDR1 MNHNY, CDR2 SVGAGI (reference sequence). CDR3 size: 15 residues. After removal of 4 bases from V and 0 bases from J, the junction contained 5 bases not matched to a gene. As DNA, the CDR3 is TGTGCCAGCAGTTCCTTGGACAGGGACTCCTACGAGCAGTACTTC. It specifies CASSSLDRDSYEQYF.

This rearrangement joins TRBV6-6 to TRBJ2-3, with D maybe TRBD2 (5 bases). The ends were cut back, 6 bases at V and 2 bases at J, with 18 bases in the middle. The CDR3 is 16 residues long. Germline CDR1 MNHNY, CDR2 SVGAGI (reference sequence). DNA for the CDR3: TGTGCCAGCAGGCCGTCCAGAGGGCAGAACACAGATACGCAGTATTTT. It specifies CASRPSRGQNTDTQYF.

This clonotype has a handful of counts. The chain joins TRBV5-6 to TRBJ2-3, with D uncertain. The V and J ends lost 3 bases and 4 bases respectively, with 9 bases between them. The germline gives CDR1 SGHDT, CDR2 YYEEEE. The CDR3 runs 13 residues. The CDR3 spells CASSSDRPDTQYF. The CDR3 coding sequence is TGTGCCAGCAGCTCGGATAGGCCAGATACGCAGTATTTT.

This clonotype has a count of ten or more. V is TRBV24-1 and J is TRBJ2-3; D perhaps matches TRBD1 (6 bases). The length of the CDR3 is 16 residues. CDR1 KGHDR and CDR2 SFDVKD come from the germline V gene. Trimming removed 3 bases at V and 1 base at J, with 13 bases between. This CDR3 reads CATSDARGSGTDTQYF. The CDR3 nucleotides are TGTGCCACCAGTGATGCCAGGGGTTCTGGCACAGATACGCAGTATTTT.

This clonotype showed up many times. The chain recombines TRBV6-1 with TRBJ2-5; maybe TRBD2 (5 bases). Trimming stripped 1 base from V and 10 bases from J, with 19 bases between. The germline gives CDR1 MNHNS, CDR2 SASEGT. The CDR3 totals 15 residues. The CDR3 nucleotides read TGTGCCAGCAGTGAAGAAAGTGGCGGGTCAGAGGACCAGTACTTC. Residues: CASSEESGGSEDQYF.